The present T cell receptor beta chain was sequenced within a study of T cells in Graves' hyperthyroidism and ophthalmopathy. Across the whole study: The authors collected peripheral blood at initial diagnosis, before any treatment. Whole-study findings and limits: In the blood, most expanded thyroid clonotypes above 0.001 appeared as well.

About this clonotype itself: Its antigen is unknown.

RNA transcripts were the template for amplifying TCR beta CDR3 regions. Using the HTBI primer set, a first-round RT-PCR was run on the TCR CDR3. TCRdb analysed the multiplex PCR reads with MiXCR anew, one entry per CDR3 protein. The data show about 550,000 distinct CDR3 sequences, with less than 25% seen just once and more than 25% held by the top ten. When ophthalmopathy did not progress within 18 months, Graves' hyperthyroidism was considered stable. The trim removed 5 bases at V and 6 bases at J, leaving 7 bases unmatched. This CDR3 region has 14 residues. CDR1 and CDR2 (germline): SGHRS, YFSETQ. Material for sequencing was blood. The chain has TRBV5-1 and TRBJ1-1; 10 bases align to TRBD1. The TCR sequence derives from a man aged 18 to 29 with Graves' hyperthyroidism. The CDR3 loop reads CASRGTGVGAEAFF. In DNA form, the CDR3 reads TGCGCCAGCAGGGGGACAGGGGTAGGCGCTGAAGCTTTCTTT.